The subject of this entry is one T cell receptor beta chain. Its antigen is not identified. The CDR3 end is not reached by the read, which stops 3 residues before it; the germline J gene fills it in. These data are taken from a study of T cells in women clearing cervical HPV infection. The overall study: Cases: HPV16-related CIN3 or worse on histology, a couple of invasive cancers.

Whole-study findings and limits: Repertoire richness, not evenness, was significantly elevated in CIN3+ cases versus controls. TRBV6-7 relative abundance averaged about 0.11% in cases and under 0.2% in controls.

Clones were sequenced by immunoSEQ multiplex PCR, and TCRdb holds only the in-frame ones, with some missing. Found here are 35,000 to 45,000 clones; the top ten clones hold roughly 6.8%. MY09/MY11 PCR detected cervical HPV DNA; dot-blot assigned genotypes. This CDR3 is 15 amino acids long. With V trimmed by 6 bases and J by 5 bases, 11 bases remained unmatched. The specimen sequenced was blood buffy coat. The TCR comes from a woman between 18 and 70 years old with a cervical HPV16 infection that either progressed to CIN3+ or cleared (not recorded which). The rearrangement joins TRBV12-3 or TRBV12-4 to TRBJ2-5, with 8 bases fitting TRBD1. CDR3 protein: CASRLTGVPSETQYF. The covered CDR3 bases are TGTGCCAGCAGATTGACAGGGGTCCCCTCGGAGACC.